The source of this T cell receptor (beta chain) is a study of human T cells and chemical hapten exposure (dated by TCRdb to about 2021). Study-level background: For sensitization, 2% DPC in acetone was applied to a roughly 2 cm by roughly 2 cm area of upper inner arm skin. Most of the patients in the cohort were female, and the cohort covered alopecia areata with under or over 50% scalp involvement, alopecia totalis and alopecia universalis. The study tracked peripheral blood TCR repertoire changes in vivo during primary and secondary sensitization to the hapten diphenylcyclopropenone (DPC) in alopecia patients. About 30 alopecia patients provided blood for TCR sequencing at one to four time points (pre-sensitization, 2, 6 and 24 weeks). Blood samples were taken from patients before sensitization (week 0) and at 2, 6 and about 24 weeks after DPC sensitization. Patch testing was performed on the upper back with Finn chambers containing 0.01% DPC, and the patch tests were scored after 6 days according to International Contact Dermatitis Research Group standards. The libraries were sequenced as a pool, and the TCR yield per sample differed mostly because of small variations in library volumes within the pool. Throughout the study period of 20 to 30 weeks, patients also received therapeutic DPC doses to the scalp every week.

The sample's time point label, decoded: patch test 3, about 24 weeks after DPC sensitization. The meaning of the sample's treatment or condition label: therapeutic diphenylcyclopropenone sensitization with weekly scalp DPC. At every patch-test visit, the blood draw took place before the patch test was put on. Patients were considered eligible if aged 18 to 70, diagnosed with alopecia and deemed suitable for DPC therapy, and patients were excluded if pregnant. Unfractionated whole blood was collected in Tempus Blood RNA tubes, and total RNA was extracted from that blood. CDR1 SQVTM and CDR2 ANQGSEA were looked up in the germline V gene. CDR3 length: 13 amino acids, cysteine to phenylalanine. The entry retains the CDR3 DNA only, 39 bases that are in frame from base 1. V is cut by 2 bases and J by 4 bases, and the space between the germline ends is 11 bases. Only a few counts were recorded for this clonotype. What this receptor recognizes is not known. Base qualities are not provided; no much larger clone lies one nucleotide away.

On the study overall, not on this receptor specifically: Repeated subsampling changed both the strength of the expansion versus patch-test correlation and the threshold at which the correlation became significant. Because all patients had alopecia, a presumed autoimmune disease, the immune response of the patients might differ from that of healthy individuals. Significantly more large CDR3 similarity clusters were formed by expanded TCRs than by pre-sensitization or healthy control sets, consistent with antigen-driven responses. No change with DPC sensitization was found in the number of TCRs above 1 in 1000 frequency, and no evidence of global repertoire structure alterations was found. Patch test score was positively correlated with the number of PT1 expanded TCRs, with significance at thresholds 8, 16 and 32 but not at 4.

The library was prepared using RACE. Sequenced using a NextSeq 500. During library preparation, unique molecular identifiers were attached to individual cDNA molecules so that TCRs could be counted in a quantitative, reproducible way. Each blood RNA sample was used to sequence both TCR alpha and TCR beta chains. Processing in the source paper ran as follows. A median of around 96,000 TCRs per sample was observed, with a range of roughly 20,000 to 700,000. V, J and CDR3 annotation of the TCR reads was carried out using the Decombinator software suite. Every sample was subsampled to the same number of TCRs (28,000) for the PS versus PT1 abundance plots. TCRs were defined as expanded if absent before sensitization and observed at least eight times at the 2-week time point. In TCRdb, the public reads were trimmed at Q25 with fastp and aligned with MiXCR, with productive beta chains retained. Each record represents a unique CDR3 protein, reported with the most common genes and DNA among its rows. The V and J calls, along with clone size, are taken from TCRdb and not from the paper's own processing. The table for this sample lists over 55,000 distinct CDR3 sequences; approximately 12% of them were counted only once. Roughly 1.5% of the sample rests with the top ten.

The rearrangement joined TRBV29-1 to TRBJ1-1; no D segment can be confidently identified. The source is a woman between 45 and 60 years old with alopecia areata. Some clones in this sample may be carry-over from other donors' samples. The sample consisted of whole blood, taken in connection with sensitization to the hapten diphenylcyclopropenone (DPC). The DNA reads TGCAGCGTTGAAAACCGATTAGGCACTGAAGCTTTCTTT. This is translated as CSVENRLGTEAFF.